This record covers a single TCR beta chain. The antigen is unknown. These data originate in a study of shared clonotypes between healthy human individuals. General study points: Memory subsets generally showed smaller estimated richness than naive subsets did. Sampling used blood alone; tissue repertoires probably differ. When naive CD4 clonotypes were compared across a few donors, approximately 4.9% were shared.

Per the original data handling: As immunoSEQ supplied junction-only sequences (without quality scores), filtering differed. Clones were read by immunoSEQ multiplex PCR, and TCRdb kept only the in-frame ones, dropping some. D and trimming come from the DNA, and the V and J calls and clone size come from that table. The sample consists of about 2 million clones, about 95% of them appearing once. Terminally differentiated effector memory CD45RA+ cells were excluded from the naive CD8 cells, which were CD45RO-negative and positively selected for CCR7. The sequence came from a man between 18 and 35 years old in good health. The sequencing sample was made of naive CD8+ T cells sorted from blood.

The CDR3 region is CASSWEVDRGLGANVLTF. The CDR3 nucleotides read TGTGCCAGCAGCTGGGAGGTGGACAGGGGGCTTGGGGCCAACGTCCTGACTTTC. V is TRBV5-6 and J is TRBJ2-6, with 11 bases fitting TRBD1. After removal of 3 bases from V and 3 bases from J, the junction contained 8 bases not matched to a gene. Germline lookup yields CDR1 SGHDT and CDR2 YYEEEE. This CDR3 comprises 18 residues.